This entry describes one T cell receptor beta chain. The junction differs from germline at one of its ends, possibly a read error. The library came from three nested PCR rounds adapted from ARM-PCR protocols. TCRdb independently ran MiXCR on the multiplex PCR reads; one entry per CDR3 protein. The sample has about 98,000 distinct CDR3 sequences, more than 80% seen once. No cell sorting was done before RNA was extracted from the tissue. The normal lung tissue was taken more than 3 cm from the tumor edge. This entry is derived from a study of tumor and adjacent non-tumor tissue in lung cancer. This CDR3 spans 14 amino acids. Germline values: CDR1 LGHNA, CDR2 YNFKEQ.

The sequence was obtained from a man aged 60 to 69 with small cell lung cancer. J is TRBJ2-2 and V is TRBV4-2; no definite D call. The sample consisted of distant non-tumor lung tissue. CDR3 loop: CASRQVPSRGELFF. The CDR3 DNA sequence: TGTGCCAGCAGGCAAGTCCCATCACGCGGGGAGCTGTTTTTT.